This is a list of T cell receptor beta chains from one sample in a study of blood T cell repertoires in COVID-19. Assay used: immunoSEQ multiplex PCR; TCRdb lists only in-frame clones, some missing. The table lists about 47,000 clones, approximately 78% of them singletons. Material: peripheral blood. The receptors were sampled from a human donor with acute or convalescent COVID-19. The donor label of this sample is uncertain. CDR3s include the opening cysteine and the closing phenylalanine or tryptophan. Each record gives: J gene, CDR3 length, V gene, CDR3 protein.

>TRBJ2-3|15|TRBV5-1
CASSLALGEGDTQYF
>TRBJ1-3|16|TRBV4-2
CASSQDDSNTGNTIYF
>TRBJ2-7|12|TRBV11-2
CASSSTGTEQYF
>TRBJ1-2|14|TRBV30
CAWSGDSGNYGYTF
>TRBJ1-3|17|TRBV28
CASRPSLGGGSGNTIYF
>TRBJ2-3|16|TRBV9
CASSVGQAPSTDTQYF
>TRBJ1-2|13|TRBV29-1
CSVETGGLYGYTF
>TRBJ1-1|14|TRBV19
CASRPTGANTEAFF
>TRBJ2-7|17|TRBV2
CASSGGAGAGGTYEQYF
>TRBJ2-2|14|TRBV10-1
CASKRDSNTGELFF
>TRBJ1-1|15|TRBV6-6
CASRPGSHMNTEAFF
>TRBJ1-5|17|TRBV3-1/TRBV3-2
CASSQAFLQGSNQPQHF
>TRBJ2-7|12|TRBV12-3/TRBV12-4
CASSPGLYEQYF
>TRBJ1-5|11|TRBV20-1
CSATESGPQHF
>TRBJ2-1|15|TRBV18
CASSPRAGDYNEQFF
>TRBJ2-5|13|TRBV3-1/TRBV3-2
CASSRGGQETQYF
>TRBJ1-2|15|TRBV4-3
CASSQGIAGKNGYTF
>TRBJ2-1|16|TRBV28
CASSHTGTRVYNEQFF
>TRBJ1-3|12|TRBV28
CASRGTGDTIYF
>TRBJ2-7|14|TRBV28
CASSLTRGGREQYF
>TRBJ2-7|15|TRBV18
CASSPIQGTSYEQYF
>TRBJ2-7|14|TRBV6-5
CASSYSSGEYEQYF
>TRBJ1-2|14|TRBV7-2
CASSLGPTGDGYTF
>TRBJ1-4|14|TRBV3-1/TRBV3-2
CASSQVQGHEKLFF
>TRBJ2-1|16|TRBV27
CASSLSPSGGSIEQFF
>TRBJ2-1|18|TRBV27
CASSTIAGGLSSYNEQFF
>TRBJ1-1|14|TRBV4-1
CASSQDAMNTEAFF
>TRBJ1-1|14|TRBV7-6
CASSLQGQGSEAFF